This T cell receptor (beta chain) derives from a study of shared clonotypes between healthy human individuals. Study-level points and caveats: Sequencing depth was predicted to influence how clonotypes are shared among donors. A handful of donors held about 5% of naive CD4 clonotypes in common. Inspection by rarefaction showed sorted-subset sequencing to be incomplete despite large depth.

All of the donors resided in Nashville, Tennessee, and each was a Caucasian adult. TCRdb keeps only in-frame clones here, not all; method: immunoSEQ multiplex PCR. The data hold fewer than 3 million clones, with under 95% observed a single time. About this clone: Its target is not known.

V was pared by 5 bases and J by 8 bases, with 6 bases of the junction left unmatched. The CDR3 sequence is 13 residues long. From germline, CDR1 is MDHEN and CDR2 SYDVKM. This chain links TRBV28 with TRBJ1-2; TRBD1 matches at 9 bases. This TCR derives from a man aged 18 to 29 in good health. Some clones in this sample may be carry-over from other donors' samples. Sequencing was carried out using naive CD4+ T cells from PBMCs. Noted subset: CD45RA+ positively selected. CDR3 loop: CASSQRTGVGYTF. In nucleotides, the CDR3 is TGTGCCAGCAGTCAACGGACAGGGGTAGGCTACACCTTC.